This T cell receptor beta chain was observed in a study of blood T cell repertoires in COVID-19. Study details: The samples span acute and convalescent COVID-19 from the United States, Italy and Spain. Sample material is recorded as cDNA or gDNA derived from T cells, B-cell-depleted T cells, or PBMCs.

Assay used: immunoSEQ multiplex PCR; TCRdb lists only in-frame clones, some missing. Of more than 150,000 clones in the sample, 75% to 85% were seen once. Participant reports of clinical history set cohort assignment. Germline assignment: CDR1 LGHNA and CDR2 YNFKEQ. The CDR3 spans 15 residues. Between the trimmed V and J ends, which lost 1 base and 4 bases, there was a span of 13 bases. The rearrangement links TRBV4-2 to TRBJ2-5; D is uncertain. This receptor was obtained from a man aged 35-49 years who had recovered from COVID-19. Sequenced material: PBMCs or T cells enriched from blood (not recorded which). The CDR3: CASSQGSPSGETQYF. The CDR3 DNA is TGTGCCAGCAGCCAAGGATCTCCGTCGGGAGAGACCCAGTACTTC.